One sample yielded the 20 T cell receptor beta chains listed below, sequenced in a study of PD-1 blockade in classical Hodgkin lymphoma. Relapses following autologous stem cell transplantation were seen in all patients, with brentuximab vedotin exposure varying. TCRdb keeps only in-frame clones here, not all; method: immunoSEQ multiplex PCR. The sample holds around 36,000 clones, more than 75% seen once. Sequencing was performed on peripheral blood mononuclear cells (PBMCs), taken at baseline. The receptors were sampled from a human donor with classical Hodgkin lymphoma.

This clone was seen once. The V call is TRBV7-2, the J call TRBJ2-1; 11 bases are a match to TRBD2. Looked up from germline, CDR1 is SGHTA and CDR2 is FQGNSA. V was pared by 5 bases and J by 10 bases, with 7 bases of the junction left unmatched. The CDR3 length is 14 residues. CDR3 in amino acids: CASSLGLAGGEQFF. For the CDR3, the DNA is TGTGCCAGCAGCCTCGGACTAGCGGGTGGGGAGCAGTTCTTC.

V is TRBV5-1 and J is TRBJ2-3; D not resolved. V was pared by 4 bases and J by 2 bases, with 14 bases between. Germline V lookup: CDR1 SGHRS, CDR2 YFSETQ. The CDR3 covers 15 residues. The CDR3 reads CASSGGQVFTDTQYF. CDR3 in DNA: TGCGCCAGCAGCGGTGGCCAGGTTTTCACAGATACGCAGTATTTT.

The table lists this clone with a few counts. V is TRBV6-1 and J is TRBJ2-5; no reliable D call. This CDR3 comprises 17 residues. The V gene's germline CDR1 is MNHNS and CDR2 SASEGT. The V end was cut by 1 base, the J end by 3 bases, with 18 bases between. The CDR3 spells CASSEGKVSHPKETQYF. CDR3 sequence (DNA): TGTGCCAGCAGTGAAGGTAAGGTCTCGCACCCTAAAGAGACCCAGTACTTC.

For the CDR3, the DNA is TGTGCCAGCAGCCAGCGACGGTACAATGAGCAGTTCTTC. It yields the protein CASSQRRYNEQFF. The chain couples TRBV7-8 to TRBJ2-1; D ambiguous. Germline CDR1 is SGHVS and CDR2 is FQNEAQ. This CDR3 spans 13 amino acids. With 5 bases removed from V and 4 bases from J, the gap between germline ends came to 9 bases.

CDR3 in amino acids: CASSRAANTGELFF. The CDR3 DNA sequence: TGTGCCAGCAGCCGAGCGGCGAACACCGGGGAGCTGTTTTTT. The chain couples TRBV7-2 to TRBJ2-2; D may be TRBD2 (5 bases). CDR1 and CDR2 (germline): SGHTA, FQGNSA. V was pared by 5 bases and J by 0 bases, with 7 bases between. The CDR3 has 14 amino acids.

The chain links TRBV28 to TRBJ1-6; D may be TRBD1 (5 bases). The V gene's germline CDR1 is MDHEN and CDR2 SYDVKM. V was clipped by 6 bases and J by 8 bases, with 8 bases between them. The CDR3 has 12 amino acids. This CDR3 reads CASSPGYSPLHF. The CDR3 DNA follows: TGTGCCAGCAGCCCAGGGTATTCACCCCTCCACTTT.

J is TRBJ2-1 and V is TRBV5-4; D might be TRBD2 (5 bases). V dropped 0 bases and J dropped 8 bases, with 15 bases sitting between them. Per the germline V gene, CDR1 is SGHNT and CDR2 is YYREEE (reference sequence). The CDR3 covers 15 residues. CDR3 coding DNA: TGTGCCAGCAGCTTGGGGGGAGCCCTACCCGATGAGCAGTTCTTC. Protein product: CASSLGGALPDEQFF.

V gene TRBV7-6 combines with J gene TRBJ2-2; D may be TRBD2 (5 bases). The CDR3 loop spans 14 amino acids. V was clipped by 6 bases and J by 4 bases, with 12 bases between them. Per germline, CDR1 SGHVS and CDR2 FNYEAQ. The CDR3 coding sequence is TGTGCCAGCAGGCTATACGCGGGCACCGGGGAGCTGTTTTTT. Translated, it gives CASRLYAGTGELFF.

This clone was found once. The chain links TRBV7-9 to TRBJ1-4, with TRBD1 matching 9 bases. The junction had 5 bases not matched to a gene; V was cut back by 3 bases and J by 6 bases. This CDR3 has 15 amino acids. Germline CDR1 reads SEHNR; CDR2 reads FQNEAQ (reference sequence). The DNA for the CDR3 is TGTGCCAGCAGCTTGGGACAGGGAAAATATGAAAAACTGTTTTTT. Translation gives CASSLGQGKYEKLFF.

The rearrangement joins TRBV19 to TRBJ2-7, with D perhaps being TRBD1 or TRBD2 (5 bases each). Germline lookup yields CDR1 LNHDA and CDR2 SQIVND (reference sequence). V was clipped by 7 bases and J by 3 bases, with 13 bases between them. This CDR3 contains 13 residues. The CDR3 coding sequence is TGTGCCAGTAACCCGGGACGGGACTACGAGCAGTACTTC. Its translation is CASNPGRDYEQYF. Based on the CDR3 plus reference TRBV19 and TRBJ2-7, the full variable domain is DGGITQSPKYLFRKEGQNVTLSCEQNLNHDAMYWYRQDPGQGLRLIYYSQIVNDFQKGDIAEGYSVSREKKESFPLTVTSAQKNPTAFYLCASNPGRDYEQYFGPGTRLTVT.

The J gene is TRBJ1-4, the V gene TRBV15; D might be TRBD1 (5 bases). This CDR3 is built from 16 residues. Between the trimmed V and J ends, which lost 4 bases and 8 bases, there was a span of 20 bases. CDR1 is LNHNV and CDR2 is YYDKDF in the germline V gene (reference sequence). Here the CDR3 DNA reads TGTGCCACCAGCATGATGGAAAGGAGGGGTAGGGAAAAACTGTTTTTT. Its translation: CATSMMERRGREKLFF.

The gene calls are TRBV25-1 and TRBJ1-1; D unresolved. With 3 bases removed from V and 1 base from J, the gap between germline ends came to 6 bases. Germline CDR1 MGHDK, CDR2 SYGVNS. The CDR3 is 13 amino acids. Here the CDR3 DNA reads TGTGCCAGCAGTGATCCGGGGAACACTGAAGCTTTCTTT. It is translated as CASSDPGNTEAFF.

The chain links TRBV2 to TRBJ2-2; 14 bases line up with TRBD2. There are 17 residues in the CDR3. Germline CDR1 and CDR2: SNHLY and FYNNEI. The ends lost 5 bases at V and 6 bases at J; junction bases unmatched: 8. As DNA, the CDR3 is TGTGCCAGCAGTCAAAGACTAGCGGGGGGGCAGGCCGGGGAGCTGTTTTTT. The encoded protein is CASSQRLAGGQAGELFF.

The CDR3 region has the DNA TGTGCCAGCAGCCCTTATGGTCTAGCGGGAGGATATAGCTCCTACAATGAGCAGTTCTTC. This encodes CASSPYGLAGGYSSYNEQFF. The rearrangement joins TRBV9 to TRBJ2-1; 11 bases are a match to TRBD2. Germline V lookup: CDR1 SGDLS, CDR2 YYNGEE. Trimming removed 4 bases from V and 0 bases from J; junction bases left unmatched: 15. The CDR3 runs 20 residues.

J is TRBJ2-7 and V is TRBV13, with a weak D call TRBD2 (6 bases). V shed 0 bases and J shed 0 bases, with 12 bases lying between them. Germline assignment: CDR1 PRHDT and CDR2 FYEKMQ (reference sequence). CDR3 length equals 16 residues. CDR3 coding DNA: TGTGCCAGCAGCTTAGGCCGTGGGAGGTTCTCCTACGAGCAGTACTTC. This translates into CASSLGRGRFSYEQYF.

J is TRBJ2-3 and V is TRBV5-1; D is perhaps TRBD1 (5 bases). The germline V and J ends were trimmed by 0 bases and 4 bases, with 9 bases remaining between them. From germline, CDR1 is SGHRS and CDR2 YFSETQ. This CDR3 region has 14 residues. The CDR3 loop is CASSLGGSSDTQYF. The CDR3 region has the DNA TGCGCCAGCAGCTTGGGGGGCTCGTCAGATACGCAGTATTTT.

The chain couples TRBV6-6 to TRBJ2-5; TRBD1 aligns across 8 bases. The J call may be faulty, since TRBJ2-7 better matches the DNA end. CDR3 length equals 14 residues. Germline-derived CDR1 and CDR2 are MNHNY and SVGAGI (reference sequence). This CDR3 is CASSYSGQGYEQYF. CDR3 nucleotides: TGTGCCAGCAGTTACTCAGGACAGGGCTACGAGCAGTACTTC.

V is TRBV19 and J is TRBJ2-1; TRBD2 might be the D (5 bases). Germline lookup yields CDR1 LNHDA and CDR2 SQIVND (reference sequence). The CDR3 is 13 amino acids. V was cut by 4 bases and J by 4 bases, with 8 bases left in between. CDR3 sequence: CASSNGGYNEQFF. The DNA of the CDR3 is TGTGCCAGTAGTAATGGCGGGTACAATGAGCAGTTCTTC.

This chain uses TRBV10-3 with TRBJ1-1; a possible D gene is TRBD1 (6 bases). V gave up 3 bases and J gave up 1 base, with 18 bases separating them. This CDR3 comprises 17 residues. Germline CDR1 ENHRY, CDR2 SYGVKD. CDR3 nucleotides: TGTGCCATCAGTGACCTAAGACAGGCACGGGAGAACACTGAAGCTTTCTTT. Its translation is CAISDLRQARENTEAFF.

This clone turned up a few times. The chain has TRBV7-8 and TRBJ2-3, with D hard to call. V was cut by 5 bases and J by 4 bases, with 13 bases left in between. This CDR3 contains 14 residues. Germline V CDR1 and CDR2: SGHVS, FQNEAQ. In nucleotides, the CDR3 is TGTGCCAGCAGCCCGACCTGGGGTCCAGATACGCAGTATTTT. Amino acids: CASSPTWGPDTQYF.